The rows below give T cell receptor beta chains drawn from one sample of a study of cytomegalovirus exposure and HLA in healthy donors. Sequencing used immunoSEQ multiplex PCR; TCRdb keeps in-frame clones, though not all of them. The sample records some 150,000 clones, roughly 74% being singletons. Sequencing input: PBMCs. Every receptor here comes from a man between 18 and 29 years old in good health and CMV-seronegative. CDR3s include the opening cysteine and the closing phenylalanine or tryptophan. Each record gives: J gene, D gene, V gene, clone size, CDR3 protein, CDR3 DNA. D genes are given only for firm matches. Rows give clone size only sometimes, using once, few, many, or a class for an expanded clone.

J: TRBJ2-7; D: TRBD1; V: TRBV6-1; size: -; CDR3: CASSLGQVYEQYF; DNA: TGTGCCAGCAGTCTGGGACAGGTCTACGAGCAGTACTTC
J: TRBJ1-2; D: TRBD1; V: TRBV28; size: -; CDR3: CASLPGGNYGYTF; DNA: TGTGCCAGCCTCCCAGGGGGTAACTATGGCTACACCTTC
J: TRBJ2-7; D: -; V: TRBV6-5; size: -; CDR3: CASSYLRQDSYEQYF; DNA: TGTGCCAGCAGTTACCTCCGCCAGGACTCCTACGAGCAGTACTTC
J: TRBJ1-2; D: -; V: TRBV7-9; size: -; CDR3: CASSSHYVVITGYGYTF; DNA: TGTGCCAGCAGCTCGCATTATGTGGTTATTACCGGCTATGGCTACACCTTC
J: TRBJ1-1; D: -; V: TRBV28; size: -; CDR3: CASRKGVGALNTEAFF; DNA: TGTGCCAGCAGAAAAGGAGTGGGGGCTTTGAACACTGAAGCTTTCTTT
J: TRBJ2-2; D: -; V: TRBV5-1; size: -; CDR3: CASSSQGSTGELFF; DNA: TGCGCCAGCAGCAGTCAGGGGTCCACCGGGGAGCTGTTTTTT
J: TRBJ1-1; D: -; V: TRBV9; size: few; CDR3: CASSEGGNLNTEAFF; DNA: TGTGCCAGCAGCGAGGGGGGGAATTTGAACACTGAAGCTTTCTTT
J: TRBJ1-5; D: TRBD1; V: TRBV7-8; size: few; CDR3: CASSPGPGQGFNQPQHF; DNA: TGTGCCAGCAGCCCTGGGCCGGGACAGGGATTCAATCAGCCCCAGCATTTT
J: TRBJ1-4; D: -; V: TRBV18; size: -; CDR3: CASSPQSGFAEKLFF; DNA: TGTGCCAGCTCACCCCAATCTGGCTTCGCTGAAAAACTGTTTTTT
J: TRBJ1-2; D: -; V: TRBV19; size: -; CDR3: CASSINPRGNYGYTF; DNA: TGTGCCAGTAGTATAAACCCAAGAGGGAACTATGGCTACACCTTC
J: TRBJ2-1; D: -; V: TRBV2; size: -; CDR3: CASIPLASYNEQFF; DNA: TGTGCCAGCATTCCCCTAGCTTCCTACAATGAGCAGTTCTTC
J: TRBJ1-6; D: -; V: TRBV5-1; size: -; CDR3: CASSLWQGNNSPLHF; DNA: TGCGCCAGCAGCTTGTGGCAGGGTAATAATTCACCCCTCCACTTT
J: TRBJ2-1; D: TRBD1; V: TRBV5-8; size: -; CDR3: CASSFRDRVNEQFF; DNA: TGTGCCAGCAGCTTCCGGGACAGGGTGAATGAGCAGTTCTTC
J: TRBJ2-6; D: -; V: TRBV27; size: -; CDR3: CASSLSGPRASGANGLTF; DNA: TGTGCCAGCAGTTTGTCCGGGCCCCGAGCTTCTGGGGCCAACGGCCTGACTTTC
J: TRBJ1-1; D: TRBD1; V: TRBV14; size: -; CDR3: CASSQAGDRGAFF; DNA: TGTGCCAGCAGCCAAGCAGGCGACAGGGGAGCTTTCTTT
J: TRBJ2-7; D: TRBD1; V: TRBV19; size: -; CDR3: CASSLPGQPFYEQYF; DNA: TGTGCCAGTAGCTTACCGGGACAGCCATTCTACGAGCAGTACTTC
J: TRBJ2-2; D: -; V: TRBV7-9; size: -; CDR3: CASSLLGGTGELFF; DNA: TGTGCCAGCAGCTTATTGGGGGGAACCGGGGAGCTGTTTTTT
J: TRBJ2-5; D: TRBD2; V: TRBV4-1; size: -; CDR3: CASSQGVAGRAQYF; DNA: TGCGCCAGCAGCCAAGGGGTAGCGGGGCGGGCCCAGTACTTC
J: TRBJ1-4; D: -; V: TRBV2; size: -; CDR3: CASSPPQANEKLFF; DNA: TGTGCCAGCAGTCCCCCCCAGGCTAATGAAAAACTGTTTTTT
J: TRBJ1-1; D: -; V: TRBV7-2; size: -; CDR3: CASSLQPGVHTEAFF; DNA: TGTGCCAGCAGCCTGCAGCCGGGGGTGCACACTGAAGCTTTCTTT
J: TRBJ1-5; D: -; V: TRBV2; size: once; CDR3: CASRAPPTGGYQPQHF; DNA: TGTGCCAGCAGGGCACCTCCCACCGGGGGGTATCAGCCCCAGCATTTT
J: TRBJ1-2; D: -; V: TRBV4-3; size: -; CDR3: CASSQALDSESYGYTF; DNA: TGCGCCAGCAGCCAAGCCCTGGACAGCGAAAGCTATGGCTACACCTTC
J: TRBJ1-4; D: -; V: TRBV5-1; size: -; CDR3: CASSLVRGTANEKLFF; DNA: TGCGCCAGCAGCTTGGTCCGAGGAACGGCTAATGAAAAACTGTTTTTT
J: TRBJ2-2; D: TRBD2; V: TRBV10-3; size: many; CDR3: CAISEWTSGGAGTGELFF; DNA: TGTGCCATCAGTGAATGGACTAGCGGGGGGGCCGGCACCGGGGAGCTGTTTTTT
J: TRBJ2-2; D: TRBD2; V: TRBV4-3; size: -; CDR3: CASSQDLGGGGAPGELFF; DNA: TGCGCCAGCAGCCAAGACTTAGGTGGCGGGGGGGCCCCCGGGGAGCTGTTTTTT
J: TRBJ1-2; D: -; V: TRBV4-2; size: few; CDR3: CASSQVEGRAGYTF; DNA: TGTGCCAGCAGCCAAGTAGAAGGGCGGGCTGGCTACACCTTC
J: TRBJ2-2; D: -; V: TRBV19; size: -; CDR3: CASSIGGAGTGELFF; DNA: TGTGCCAGTAGTATAGGAGGAGCAGGGACCGGGGAGCTGTTTTTT
J: TRBJ2-2; D: TRBD1; V: TRBV4-1; size: -; CDR3: CASSRGQGDTGELFF; DNA: TGCGCCAGCAGCCGCGGACAGGGTGACACCGGGGAGCTGTTTTTT
J: TRBJ2-3; D: -; V: TRBV18; size: -; CDR3: CASSPPGGLEDTQYF; DNA: TGTGCCAGCTCACCCCCGGGGGGCCTGGAAGATACGCAGTATTTT
J: TRBJ1-6; D: -; V: TRBV7-2; size: -; CDR3: CASSLAGGPSPLHF; DNA: TGTGCCAGCAGCTTAGCAGGGGGACCCTCACCCCTCCACTTT
J: TRBJ2-5; D: -; V: TRBV18; size: few; CDR3: CASSPTDKETQYF; DNA: TGTGCCAGCTCACCAACAGACAAAGAGACCCAGTACTTC
J: TRBJ2-3; D: TRBD1; V: TRBV29-1; size: -; CDR3: CSVTQGAGTDTQYF; DNA: TGCAGCGTTACACAGGGGGCGGGCACAGATACGCAGTATTTT
J: TRBJ2-4; D: TRBD1; V: TRBV7-9; size: -; CDR3: CASSIQGGEDIQYF; DNA: TGTGCCAGCAGCATACAGGGGGGCGAGGACATTCAGTACTTC
J: TRBJ2-7; D: TRBD1; V: TRBV7-2; size: -; CDR3: CASSLGGQTYEQYF; DNA: TGTGCCAGCAGCTTAGGGGGACAGACCTACGAGCAGTACTTC
J: TRBJ2-1; D: -; V: TRBV27; size: -; CDR3: CASSRGREIYNEQFF; DNA: TGTGCCAGCAGTCGGGGTAGAGAAATCTACAATGAGCAGTTCTTC
J: TRBJ2-3; D: TRBD2; V: TRBV6-4; size: -; CDR3: CASSSSGGATDTQYF; DNA: TGTGCCAGCAGTTCCAGCGGGGGGGCCACAGATACGCAGTATTTT
J: TRBJ1-2; D: -; V: TRBV10-1; size: -; CDR3: CASSSGRSGGYTF; DNA: TGCGCCAGCAGTTCCGGACGCTCGGGAGGCTACACCTTC
J: TRBJ2-5; D: -; V: TRBV2; size: -; CDR3: CASSGRTVQGETQYF; DNA: TGTGCCAGCAGTGGTCGGACTGTTCAGGGGGAGACCCAGTACTTC
J: TRBJ1-4; D: -; V: TRBV27; size: -; CDR3: CASSLIPSTNEKLFF; DNA: TGTGCCAGCAGTTTAATCCCTTCAACTAATGAAAAACTGTTTTTT
J: TRBJ2-1; D: TRBD1; V: TRBV4-3; size: -; CDR3: CASSQRDRAYDERFF; DNA: TGCGCCAGCAGCCAGCGGGACAGGGCTTACGATGAGCGGTTCTTC
J: TRBJ2-1; D: TRBD2; V: TRBV5-1; size: -; CDR3: CASSLTSGNEQFF; DNA: TGCGCCAGCAGCTTGACTAGCGGCAATGAGCAGTTCTTC
J: TRBJ1-1; D: TRBD1; V: TRBV28; size: -; CDR3: CASSFPQGAQAFF; DNA: TGTGCCAGCAGTTTCCCACAGGGGGCGCAGGCTTTCTTT
J: TRBJ2-1; D: TRBD1; V: TRBV19; size: -; CDR3: CASSTIDRVAYNEQFF; DNA: TGTGCCAGTAGTACAATCGACAGGGTTGCCTACAATGAGCAGTTCTTC
J: TRBJ1-3; D: -; V: TRBV27; size: once; CDR3: CASSPGLSGNTIYF; DNA: TGTGCCAGCAGTCCAGGGCTTAGTGGAAACACCATATATTTT
J: TRBJ1-1; D: -; V: TRBV10-3; size: few; CDR3: CASSDMGGDTEAFF; DNA: TGTGCCAGCAGTGATATGGGGGGAGACACTGAAGCTTTCTTT
J: TRBJ1-1; D: -; V: TRBV2; size: -; CDR3: CASYRDRNTEAFF; DNA: TGTGCCAGCTACCGAGACAGGAACACTGAAGCTTTCTTT
J: TRBJ1-6; D: TRBD1; V: TRBV2; size: -; CDR3: CASSLDRGSSPLHF; DNA: TGTGCCAGCAGCCTAGACAGGGGGAGTTCACCCCTCCACTTT
J: TRBJ1-2; D: -; V: TRBV11-1; size: -; CDR3: CASSFYEGAGYTF; DNA: TGTGCCAGCAGCTTTTATGAAGGGGCCGGCTACACCTTC
J: TRBJ2-5; D: TRBD1; V: TRBV29-1; size: -; CDR3: CSVGQGAETQYF; DNA: TGCAGCGTTGGCCAGGGGGCGGAGACCCAGTACTTC
J: TRBJ2-5; D: -; V: TRBV7-8; size: few; CDR3: CASSSYSGQETQYF; DNA: TGTGCCAGCAGCTCCTATAGCGGCCAAGAGACCCAGTACTTC
J: TRBJ1-1; D: TRBD1; V: TRBV5-1; size: -; CDR3: CASSGTGQGATEAFF; DNA: TGCGCCAGCAGCGGTACGGGACAGGGGGCCACTGAAGCTTTCTTT
J: TRBJ2-3; D: TRBD1; V: TRBV29-1; size: -; CDR3: CSVPGQGVSTDTQYF; DNA: TGCAGCGTCCCTGGGCAGGGGGTCTCGACAGATACGCAGTATTTT
J: TRBJ2-7; D: TRBD1; V: TRBV6-5; size: few; CDR3: CASSYIRTGLYEQYF; DNA: TGTGCCAGCAGTTACATTAGGACAGGGCTATACGAGCAGTACTTC
J: TRBJ2-4; D: TRBD1; V: TRBV6-5; size: -; CDR3: CASSYSGGTGAHIQYF; DNA: TGTGCCAGCAGTTACTCGGGTGGGACAGGGGCTCACATTCAGTACTTC
J: TRBJ1-2; D: TRBD1; V: TRBV19; size: -; CDR3: CASSDLDRRQDPNYGYTF; DNA: TGTGCCAGTAGCGACCTGGACAGGCGTCAGGATCCTAACTATGGCTACACCTTC
J: TRBJ2-3; D: -; V: TRBV5-5; size: -; CDR3: CASSLVPGATDTQYF; DNA: TGTGCCAGCAGCTTGGTTCCAGGGGCCACAGATACGCAGTATTTT
J: TRBJ2-3; D: TRBD1; V: TRBV18; size: -; CDR3: CASSPGQGTDTQYF; DNA: TGTGCCAGCTCACCCGGACAGGGCACAGATACGCAGTATTTT
J: TRBJ2-3; D: TRBD2; V: TRBV27; size: once; CDR3: CASSAGLAGVDTQYF; DNA: TGTGCCAGCAGTGCCGGCCTAGCGGGGGTGGATACGCAGTATTTT
J: TRBJ2-4; D: -; V: TRBV23-1; size: -; CDR3: CASSLRGRAIKNIQYF; DNA: TGCGCCAGCAGTCTTAGGGGGAGAGCTATAAAAAACATTCAGTACTTC